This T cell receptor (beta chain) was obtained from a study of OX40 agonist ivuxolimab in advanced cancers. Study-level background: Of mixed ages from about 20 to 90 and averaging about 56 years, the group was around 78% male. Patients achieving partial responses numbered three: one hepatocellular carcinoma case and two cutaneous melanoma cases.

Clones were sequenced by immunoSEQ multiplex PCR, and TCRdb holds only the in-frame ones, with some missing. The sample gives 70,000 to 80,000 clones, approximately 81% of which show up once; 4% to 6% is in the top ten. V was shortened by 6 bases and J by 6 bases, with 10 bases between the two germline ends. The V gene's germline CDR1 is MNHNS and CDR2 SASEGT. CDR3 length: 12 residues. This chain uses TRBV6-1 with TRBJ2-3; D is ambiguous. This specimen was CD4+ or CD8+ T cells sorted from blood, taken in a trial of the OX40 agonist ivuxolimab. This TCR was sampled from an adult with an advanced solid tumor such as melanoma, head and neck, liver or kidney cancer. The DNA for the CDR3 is TGTGCCAGCAGGCCCCGCCAGGATACGCAGTATTTT. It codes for CASRPRQDTQYF.